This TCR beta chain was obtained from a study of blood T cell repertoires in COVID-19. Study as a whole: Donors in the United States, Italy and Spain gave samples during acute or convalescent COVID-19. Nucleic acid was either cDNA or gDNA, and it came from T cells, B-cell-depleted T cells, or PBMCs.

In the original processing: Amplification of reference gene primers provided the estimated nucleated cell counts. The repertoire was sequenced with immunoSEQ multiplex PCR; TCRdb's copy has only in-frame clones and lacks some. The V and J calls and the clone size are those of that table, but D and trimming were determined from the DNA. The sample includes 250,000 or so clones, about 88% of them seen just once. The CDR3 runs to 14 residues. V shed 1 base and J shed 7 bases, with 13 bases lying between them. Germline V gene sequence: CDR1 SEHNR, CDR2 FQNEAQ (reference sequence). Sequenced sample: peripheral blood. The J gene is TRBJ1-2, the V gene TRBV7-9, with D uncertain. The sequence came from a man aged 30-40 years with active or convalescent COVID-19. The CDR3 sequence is CASSLVPAEGGYTF. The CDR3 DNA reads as TGTGCCAGCAGCTTAGTTCCAGCGGAAGGTGGCTACACCTTC.